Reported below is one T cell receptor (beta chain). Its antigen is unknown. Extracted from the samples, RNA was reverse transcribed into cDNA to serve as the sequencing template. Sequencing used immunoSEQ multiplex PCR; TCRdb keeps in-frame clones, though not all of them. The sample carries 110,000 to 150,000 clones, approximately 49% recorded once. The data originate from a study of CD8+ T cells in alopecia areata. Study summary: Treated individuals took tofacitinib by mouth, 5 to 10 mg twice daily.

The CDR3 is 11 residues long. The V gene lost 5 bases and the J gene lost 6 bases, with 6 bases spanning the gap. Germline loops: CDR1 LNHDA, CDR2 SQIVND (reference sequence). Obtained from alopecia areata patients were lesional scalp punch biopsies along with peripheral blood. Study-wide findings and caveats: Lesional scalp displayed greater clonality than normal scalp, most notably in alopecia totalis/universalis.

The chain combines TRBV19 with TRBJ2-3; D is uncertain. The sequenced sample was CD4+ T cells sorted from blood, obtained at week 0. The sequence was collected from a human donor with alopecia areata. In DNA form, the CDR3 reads TGTGCCAGTAGTCTGGGGGATACGCAGTATTTT. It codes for CASSLGDTQYF.